What follows are 27 T cell receptor beta chains derived from one specimen sequenced in a study of T cell responses to AZD1222 COVID-19 vaccine. TCRdb's table, derived via immunoSEQ multiplex PCR, lists solely in-frame clones and lacks some. The sample has 65,000 to 70,000 clones, 70% to 90% seen once. Source: peripheral blood, taken 28 days after the second AZD1222 dose. These receptors were collected from an adult who received the AZD1222 COVID-19 vaccine.

The chain combines TRBV19 with TRBJ2-3; 8 nucleotides line up with TRBD1. Germline lookup yields CDR1 LNHDA and CDR2 SQIVND (reference sequence). CDR3 length: 15 residues. J was trimmed by 4 bases and V by 11 bases; bases with no gene match: 14. The CDR3: CAGTDSGGPADTQYF. Here the CDR3 DNA reads TGTGCCGGTACTGACTCAGGGGGCCCCGCAGATACGCAGTATTTT.

J is TRBJ2-2 and V is TRBV3-1 (or the pseudogene TRBV3-2); a possible D gene is TRBD2 (6 bases). This CDR3 region has 15 residues. Trimming left V 1 base short and J 5 bases short, with 11 bases between. Germline V CDR1 and CDR2: LGHDT, YNNKEL (reference sequence). The CDR3 spells CASSQGDLGTGELFF. CDR3 DNA: TGTGCCAGCAGCCAAGGGGACTTAGGGACCGGGGAGCTGTTTTTT.

This chain connects TRBV2 to TRBJ2-7, with D unclear. This CDR3 region has 11 residues. The germline V and J ends were trimmed by 5 bases and 4 bases, with 6 bases remaining between them. Germline loops: CDR1 SNHLY, CDR2 FYNNEI. This chain's CDR3 is CASSPLYEQYF. The CDR3 DNA reads TGTGCCAGCAGTCCCCTGTACGAGCAGTACTTC.

The genes are TRBV2 and TRBJ1-4, with 9 bases that match TRBD1. Germline values: CDR1 SNHLY, CDR2 FYNNEI. Germline trimming cut 8 bases from V and 7 bases from J; bases unmatched to any gene: 5. The CDR3 loop spans 13 amino acids. Here the CDR3 reads CASSDRGREKLFF. CDR3 nucleotides: TGTGCCAGCTCGGACAGGGGCCGTGAAAAACTGTTTTTT. Based on the CDR3 plus reference TRBV2 and TRBJ1-4, the full variable domain is EPEVTQTPSHQVTQMGQEVILRCVPISNHLYFYWYRQILGQKVEFLVSFYNNEISEKSEIFDDQFSVERPDGSNFTLKIRSTKLEDSAMYFCASSDRGREKLFFGSGTQLSVL.

The chain employs TRBV7-2 and TRBJ2-5; D call uncertain. This CDR3 has 15 amino acids. Germline V gives CDR1 SGHTA, CDR2 FQGNSA. V gave up 1 base and J gave up 2 bases, with 11 bases separating them. The CDR3 is CASSLVATYQETQYF. In DNA form, the CDR3 reads TGTGCCAGCAGCTTAGTGGCTACCTATCAAGAGACCCAGTACTTC.

The V call is TRBV19, the J call TRBJ1-2; a possible D gene is TRBD1 (5 bases). Deletions cut 4 bases from V and 4 bases from J, with 13 bases between. The CDR3 is made up of 14 amino acids. The germline CDR1 and CDR2 sequences are LNHDA and SQIVND (reference sequence). The CDR3: CASSTLGPSYGYTF. The DNA of the CDR3 is TGTGCCAGTAGTACCCTGGGACCATCCTATGGCTACACCTTC.

V is TRBV20-1 and J is TRBJ2-1; 7 bases line up with TRBD1. V was pared by 3 bases and J by 0 bases, with 5 bases of the junction left unmatched. Per the germline V gene, CDR1 is DFQATT and CDR2 is SNEGSKA (reference sequence). The CDR3 covers 15 residues. The CDR3 is CSASFAGGSYNEQFF. In DNA, the CDR3 is TGCAGTGCTAGTTTCGCAGGGGGCTCCTACAATGAGCAGTTCTTC.

The chain couples TRBV7-9 to TRBJ2-7; TRBD2 might be the D (5 bases). The germline V gene has CDR1 SEHNR and CDR2 FQNEAQ (reference sequence). This CDR3 spans 13 amino acids. Trimming took off 7 bases at V and 2 bases at J, with 12 bases between the two ends. In DNA form, the CDR3 reads TGTGCCAGCACGGACTCCGGACCCTACGAGCAGTACTTC. It encodes CASTDSGPYEQYF.

The CDR3 bases are TGTGCCAGCAGTGAGGGTCCTTACTATGGCTACACCTTC. This sequence encodes CASSEGPYYGYTF. V gene TRBV6-1 combines with J gene TRBJ1-2; D not certain. This CDR3 contains 13 residues. V lost 3 bases and J lost 3, with 8 bases in between. Germline CDR1 and CDR2: MNHNS and SASEGT.

The V and J genes are TRBV19 and TRBJ2-2; TRBD1 matches at 9 bases. The CDR3 consists of 13 residues. Losses at the gene ends were 11 bases for V and 5 bases for J; bases not matched to a gene: 6. Germline assignment: CDR1 LNHDA and CDR2 SQIVND (reference sequence). The CDR3 loop reads CASRDRATGELFF. The CDR3 DNA sequence: TGTGCCTCAAGGGACAGGGCAACCGGGGAGCTGTTTTTT.

The V gene is TRBV5-1, the J gene TRBJ2-7; TRBD2 is a possible D gene (6 bases). CDR3 length: 14 residues. Germline V gives CDR1 SGHRS, CDR2 YFSETQ. Trimming removed 0 bases from V and 4 bases from J, with 11 bases in between. The CDR3 reads CASSLGGGGYEQYF. The DNA of the CDR3 is TGCGCCAGCAGCTTGGGTGGGGGAGGATACGAGCAGTACTTC.

The sample holds one count of this clone. V and J are TRBV3-1 (or the pseudogene TRBV3-2) and TRBJ1-1, with 9 bases identical to TRBD1. J was trimmed by 12 bases and V by 2 bases; bases with no gene match: 4. Per germline, CDR1 LGHDT and CDR2 YNNKEL (reference sequence). This CDR3 is 12 amino acids long. The CDR3 DNA is TGTGCCAGCAGCCAATTGACAGGGGGAACTTTCTTT. Protein sequence: CASSQLTGGTFF.

V is TRBV24-1 and J is TRBJ2-5; D is tentatively TRBD1 or TRBD2 (6 bases each). Looked up from germline, CDR1 is KGHDR and CDR2 is SFDVKD. The V and J ends lost 1 base and 2 bases respectively, with 19 bases between them. The CDR3 length is 18 residues. CDR3 nucleotides: TGTGCCACCAGTGATTTTAATGTCCAGGGGAGGCGACAAGAGACCCAGTACTTC. It specifies CATSDFNVQGRRQETQYF.

The chain combines TRBV12-3 or TRBV12-4 with TRBJ2-7; 9 bases are shared with TRBD1. The CDR3 totals 12 residues. The V segment lost 6 bases and the J segment 6 bases; nucleotides outside the gene matches: 3. The CDR3 nucleotides are TGTGCCAGCAGGGGGACAGGGTTCGAGCAGTACTTC. This sequence encodes CASRGTGFEQYF.

The CDR3 nucleotides read TGTGCCAGCGGTAGGGAATTTGATGGCTACACCTTC. Translation gives CASGREFDGYTF. The V call is TRBV7-9, the J call TRBJ1-2; D not resolved. Germline V lookup: CDR1 SEHNR, CDR2 FQNEAQ (reference sequence). Trimming shortened V by 8 bases and J by 6 bases, and 13 bases separated the two germline ends. The CDR3 covers 12 residues.

The CDR3 sequence: CAWKGAVFRTGELFF. For the CDR3, the DNA is TGTGCCTGGAAGGGAGCTGTATTCCGGACCGGGGAGCTGTTTTTT. J is TRBJ2-2 and V is TRBV30, with D perhaps TRBD2 (5 bases). Germline lookup yields CDR1 GTSNPN and CDR2 SVGIG (reference sequence). Trimming removed 4 bases from V and 5 bases from J, with 17 bases in between. The length of the CDR3 is 15 residues.

The J gene is TRBJ1-2, the V gene TRBV10-1; D might be TRBD1 (5 bases). CDR3 length: 13 residues. Per germline, CDR1 WNHNN and CDR2 SYGVQD (reference sequence). Deletions cut 4 bases from V and 2 bases from J, with 8 bases between. CDR3 sequence: CASSGQSNYGYTF. In nucleotides, the CDR3 is TGCGCCAGCAGTGGACAGTCCAACTATGGCTACACCTTC.

This chain connects TRBV6-5 to TRBJ1-2, with a possible D match to TRBD1 (6 bases). The CDR3 has 11 residues. Per the germline V gene, CDR1 is MNHEY and CDR2 is SVGAGI. Trimming cost V 5 bases and J 8 bases, with 9 bases left between them. The CDR3 nucleotides are TGTGCCAGCAGTACAGGGAGCGGCTACACCTTC. Amino acids: CASSTGSGYTF.

The chain uses TRBV7-9 and TRBJ2-1, with 11 bases identical to TRBD2. With 2 bases clipped from V and 7 bases from J, the junction kept 7 bases outside the gene matches. Germline assignment: CDR1 SEHNR and CDR2 FQNEAQ (reference sequence). The CDR3 is 16 amino acids. CDR3 bases: TGTGCCAGCAGCTTATATGTTAGCGGGAGGGGGAATGAGCAGTTCTTC. Protein product: CASSLYVSGRGNEQFF.

The rearrangement uses TRBV6-5 and TRBJ1-3; perhaps TRBD1 as D (5 bases). Trimming removed 2 bases at V and 4 bases at J, with 15 bases between. The CDR3 spans 16 residues. The germline gives CDR1 MNHEY, CDR2 SVGAGI. DNA for the CDR3: TGTGCCAGCAGTTACCAAGGGACCACGGGGGGAAACACCATATATTTT. Protein sequence: CASSYQGTTGGNTIYF.

This sequence joins TRBV6-4 and TRBJ2-1, with 9 bases fitting TRBD2. Trimming removed 3 bases from V and 11 bases from J; junction bases left unmatched: 5. The germline CDR1 and CDR2 sequences are MRHNA and SNTAGT. This CDR3 contains 13 residues. CDR3 protein: CASSEASGAKQFF. The CDR3 coding sequence is TGTGCCAGCAGTGAGGCTAGCGGGGCTAAGCAGTTCTTC.

Only a few counts were recorded for this clone. The J gene is TRBJ2-1, the V gene TRBV19; D gene uncertain. V dropped 3 bases and J dropped 4 bases, with 13 bases sitting between them. Germline-derived CDR1 and CDR2 are LNHDA and SQIVND (reference sequence). The CDR3 consists of 15 residues. The CDR3 DNA reads TGTGCCAGTAGTATCCCCGGGTCGGGTTACAATGAGCAGTTCTTC. Its protein product is CASSIPGSGYNEQFF.

The J gene is TRBJ1-5, the V gene TRBV12-3 or TRBV12-4; D remains unclear. V lost 1 base to trimming and J lost 6 bases, with 7 bases between them. The CDR3 contains 13 residues. CDR3 residues: CASSLDGSQPQHF. The CDR3 DNA follows: TGTGCCAGCAGTTTAGATGGGAGTCAGCCCCAGCATTTT.

The V gene is TRBV5-4, the J gene TRBJ2-5; 8 bases fit TRBD2. Germline loops: CDR1 SGHNT, CDR2 YYREEE (reference sequence). V trimming: 3 bases; J trimming: 5 bases; junction bases outside the gene matches: 6. The CDR3 has 14 residues. The CDR3 DNA sequence: TGTGCCAGCAGCTCTAGCGGGTCTCACGAGACCCAGTACTTC. Amino acid sequence: CASSSSGSHETQYF.

This chain links TRBV12-3 or TRBV12-4 with TRBJ1-2; D unresolved. This CDR3 is built from 12 residues. Trimming took off 4 bases at V and 5 bases at J, with 8 bases between the two ends. The CDR3 DNA reads as TGTGCCAGCAGTTCGGACGGGTATGGCTACACCTTC. Its protein is CASSSDGYGYTF.

The chain recombines TRBV9 with TRBJ2-7, with D perhaps TRBD2 (5 bases). V gave up 0 bases and J gave up 4 bases, with 8 bases separating them. The CDR3 is made up of 13 amino acids. Germline V lookup: CDR1 SGDLS, CDR2 YYNGEE. CDR3 sequence: CASSVDERYEQYF. Here the CDR3 DNA reads TGTGCCAGCAGCGTAGATGAGCGGTACGAGCAGTACTTC.

The chain employs TRBV5-1 and TRBJ1-2, with 7 bases fitting TRBD1. Per the germline V gene, CDR1 is SGHRS and CDR2 is YFSETQ. The CDR3 is made up of 14 amino acids. The junction had 4 bases not matched to a gene; V was cut back by 0 bases and J by 5 bases. The CDR3 protein is CASSLGTGQYGYTF. In nucleotides, the CDR3 is TGCGCCAGCAGCTTGGGGACAGGTCAATATGGCTACACCTTC.